Listed below are T cell receptor beta chains from one sample, sequenced in a study of OX40 agonist ivuxolimab in advanced cancers. Method: immunoSEQ multiplex PCR; TCRdb's copy keeps in-frame clones and lacks some. This sample yields 35,000 to 45,000 clones, of which 86% are seen a single time; around a fifth belongs to the top ten. The sequencing used CD4+ or CD8+ T cells sorted from blood, collected in a trial of the OX40 agonist ivuxolimab. Every receptor here comes from an adult with an advanced solid tumor such as melanoma, head and neck, liver or kidney cancer. The CDR3 runs from the conserved cysteine through the conserved F or W. A D gene is named only where the DNA matches it firmly. Size is omitted from some rows. Given values are once, few, many or a class for expanded clones.

J	D	V	size	DNA	CDR3
TRBJ2-5	TRBD1	TRBV29-1	NA	TGCAGCGTAGCCAGCTTTCTGACAGGGGACCAAGAGACCCAGTACTTC	CSVASFLTGDQETQYF
TRBJ2-7	NA	TRBV15	NA	TGTGCCACCAGCACCCTTTTTGGGGGTAGCTCCTACGAGCAGTACTTC	CATSTLFGGSSYEQYF
TRBJ2-7	TRBD1	TRBV4-3	NA	TGCGCCAGCAGCCAAGGCCCGGGGACAGGGGGATCCTACGAGCAGTACTTC	CASSQGPGTGGSYEQYF
TRBJ2-4	NA	TRBV10-1	NA	TGCGCCAGCAGCCCGGGCCCGGGGGACATTCAGTACTTC	CASSPGPGDIQYF
TRBJ2-5	NA	TRBV28	NA	TGTGCCAGCAGTCCCGGTGGAGGGCGGGACTTC	CASSPGGGRDF
TRBJ2-5	NA	TRBV7-2	NA	TGTGCCAGCAGCTTAACCGGTTATTCGATGGAGACCCAGTACTTC	CASSLTGYSMETQYF
TRBJ1-2	NA	TRBV5-8	NA	TGTGCCAGCAGCTTGGGATCCTGGCAGGGTAGGAACTATGGCTACACCTTC	CASSLGSWQGRNYGYTF
TRBJ2-7	TRBD1	TRBV13	NA	TGTGCCAGCAGCTTAGAGTCAGGGACAGGGTCCTACGAGCAGTACTTC	CASSLESGTGSYEQYF
TRBJ2-1	NA	TRBV9	NA	TGTGCCAGCAGCGCGGACAATGAGCAGTTCTTC	CASSADNEQFF
TRBJ1-5	TRBD1	TRBV4-2	once	TGTGCCAGCAGCCAAGAAGTTGGGTTCGAGGGGGCTCAGCCCCAGCATTTT	CASSQEVGFEGAQPQHF
TRBJ1-2	NA	TRBV6-5	NA	TGTGCCAGCAGTTACCAGGGGACAAGGGGCTACACCTTC	CASSYQGTRGYTF
TRBJ1-3	NA	TRBV21-1	NA	TGTGCCAGCAGCAATCCGACGATCTCTGGAAACACCATATATTTT	CASSNPTISGNTIYF
TRBJ1-4	TRBD1	TRBV6-5	NA	TGTGCCAGCAGCCCCGGGACAGCTAGGGTCGAAAAACTGTTTTTT	CASSPGTARVEKLFF
TRBJ2-3	TRBD2	TRBV12-5	NA	TGTGCTAGTGTCTTTTCTAGCGGGGGGCGAACAGATACGCAGTATTTT	CASVFSSGGRTDTQYF
TRBJ2-3	TRBD2	TRBV19	NA	TGTGCCAGTAGTGAAAGCGGGGGGAGCACAGATACGCAGTATTTT	CASSESGGSTDTQYF
TRBJ1-4	NA	TRBV4-1	NA	TGCGCCAGCAGCCAAGATCAGGGTTGGGCAACTAATGAAAAACTGTTTTTT	CASSQDQGWATNEKLFF
TRBJ1-2	TRBD1	TRBV11-2	NA	TGTGCCAGCAGTGAGACAGGGGCGGTCGAAGGCTACACCTTC	CASSETGAVEGYTF
TRBJ2-3	TRBD2	TRBV9	NA	TGTGCCAGCAGCTCACGGGAGAGTAGCGGGAAAGATACGCAGTATTTT	CASSSRESSGKDTQYF
TRBJ1-5	NA	TRBV4-1	NA	TGCGCCAGCAGCCAAGATGCCGGGGGCAATCAGCCCCAGCATTTT	CASSQDAGGNQPQHF
TRBJ2-1	TRBD2	TRBV7-9	NA	TGTGCCAGCAGCAGCGGGGGGCGCGATGAGCAGTTCTTC	CASSSGGRDEQFF
TRBJ2-2	NA	TRBV7-3	NA	TGTGCCAGCAGCTTAAGTCTTAGCAGGGCGAACACCGGGGAGCTGTTTTTT	CASSLSLSRANTGELFF
TRBJ1-4	TRBD1	TRBV5-1	NA	TGCGCCAGCAGCGGACAGGGCGCAACTAATGAAAAACTGTTTTTT	CASSGQGATNEKLFF
TRBJ2-2	NA	TRBV9	NA	TGTGCCAGCAGCGTAGAGGGCCTAACCGGGGAGCTGTTTTTT	CASSVEGLTGELFF
TRBJ1-1	NA	TRBV6-5	once	TGTGCCAGCAGTATTAGGGAATGGGGCACTGAAGCTTTCTTT	CASSIREWGTEAFF
TRBJ2-1	NA	TRBV7-2	NA	TGTGCCAGCAGCTTACAATTGCGGCTAGACAATGAGCAGTTCTTC	CASSLQLRLDNEQFF
TRBJ2-5	NA	TRBV5-1	NA	TGCGCCAGCAGCTTGGCTGACAGGCCCCAAGAGACCCAGTACTTC	CASSLADRPQETQYF
TRBJ2-2	TRBD1	TRBV19	NA	TGTGCCAGCGGGACAGGCACCGGGGAGCTGTTTTTT	CASGTGTGELFF
TRBJ2-1	TRBD2	TRBV11-2	NA	TGTGCCAGCAGACCTCCGGGACTAGCGGCCTACAATGAGCAGTTCTTC	CASRPPGLAAYNEQFF
TRBJ1-2	NA	TRBV11-3	NA	TGTGCCAGCAGCTTAGTACATGACAGCAGATTAACGTCTATGGGCTACACCTTC	CASSLVHDSRLTSMGYTF
TRBJ2-1	NA	TRBV5-1	NA	TGCGCCAGCAGCCTTGCAGGGCTTGGAAATGAGCAGTTCTTC	CASSLAGLGNEQFF
TRBJ2-7	TRBD1	TRBV4-1	NA	TGCGCCAGCAGCCCCCGGGACAGTAACTACGAGCAGTACTTC	CASSPRDSNYEQYF
TRBJ2-1	NA	TRBV27	few	TGTGCCAGCAGTTTAAATCTAGGGGGTGAGCAGTTCTTC	CASSLNLGGEQFF
TRBJ2-3	NA	TRBV28	NA	TGTGCCAGCAGCCGCCCGACAGATACGCAGTATTTT	CASSRPTDTQYF
TRBJ1-2	NA	TRBV14	NA	TGTGCCAGCAGCCAATATAGTATAGCTAACTATGGCTACACCTTC	CASSQYSIANYGYTF
TRBJ2-3	NA	TRBV15	NA	TGTGCCACCAGCAGAGATAGAGGGGCCGGGGGCACAGATACGCAGTATTTT	CATSRDRGAGGTDTQYF
TRBJ2-3	TRBD2	TRBV10-1	NA	TGCGCCAGCAGCGAGAGACTAGCGGGGGGTTCAGATACGCAGTATTTT	CASSERLAGGSDTQYF
TRBJ1-5	NA	TRBV28	NA	TGTGCCAGCACTTCCCGCGTGGGGGTTATGGGCAATCAGCCCCAGCATTTT	CASTSRVGVMGNQPQHF
TRBJ2-5	NA	TRBV28	NA	TGTGCCAGCAGTTTTAAGGCGGGGAAAGTCCAAGAGACCCAGTACTTC	CASSFKAGKVQETQYF
TRBJ2-3	TRBD1	TRBV6-1	once	TGTGCCAGCAGCCGGGGACAGTCACATTCAGATACGCAGTATTTT	CASSRGQSHSDTQYF
TRBJ1-5	NA	TRBV10-3	NA	TGTGCCATCAGTGAGTCGGGGTCTCAGCAGCCCCAGCATTTT	CAISESGSQQPQHF